This T cell receptor beta chain was sequenced during a study of shared clonotypes between healthy human individuals. Whole-study results and caveats: Naive CD4 clonotypes were shared across a few donors at approximately 5.3%.

Germline V CDR1 and CDR2: LGHNA, YSLEER. After removal of 3 bases from V and 3 bases from J, the junction contained 7 bases not matched to a gene. CDR3 length: 15 residues. Naive CD8 populations comprised CD45RO-negative cells positively selected for CCR7, excluding terminally differentiated effector memory CD45RA+ cells. Assay: immunoSEQ multiplex PCR; the TCRdb copy retains only in-frame clones and omits some. The data show approximately 2,000,000 clones, with 85% to 95% seen just once and more than 1.5% held by the top ten. As for this clone: What it recognizes is unknown.

The material sequenced was naive CD8+ T cells from PBMCs. The genes are TRBV4-3 and TRBJ2-7, with 8 bases matching TRBD2. This clonotype originated in a man younger than 35 in good health. Some clones in this sample may be carry-over from other donors' samples. As DNA, the CDR3 is TGCGCCAGCAGCCATAGCCTAGCGGGTCACTACGAGCAGTACTTC. Its translation is CASSHSLAGHYEQYF.